Described below is a single T cell receptor beta chain sequence and its context. This table comes from immunoSEQ multiplex PCR, and its TCRdb copy is limited to in-frame clones, with some not included. The table has some 200,000 clones, 88% seen once; the top ten hold roughly 27%. This entry is derived from a study of T cell responses to AZD1222 COVID-19 vaccine. CDR1 and CDR2 from the germline V gene are SGHRS and YFSETQ. Deletions cut 0 bases from V and 5 bases from J, with 6 bases between. CDR3 size: 14 residues. The chain carries TRBV5-1 and TRBJ1-6; maybe TRBD1 (5 bases). Sequenced here: peripheral blood, sampled 28 days after the second AZD1222 dose. The receptor was isolated from an adult who received the AZD1222 COVID-19 vaccine. The CDR3 spells CASSLGQNNSPLHF. DNA of the CDR3: TGCGCCAGCAGCTTGGGACAGAATAATTCACCCCTCCACTTT. Full variable domain (rest looked up from reference TRBV5-1 and TRBJ1-6): KAGVTQTPRYLIKTRGQQVTLSCSPISGHRSVSWYQQTPGQGLQFLFEYFSETQRNKGNFPGRFSGRQFSNSRSEMNVSTLELGDSALYLCASSLGQNNSPLHFGNGTRLTVT.